This entry describes one T cell receptor (beta chain). This table comes from immunoSEQ multiplex PCR, and its TCRdb copy is limited to in-frame clones, with some not included. This sample has roughly 850,000 clones; 90% to 98% occur once, and the top ten carry less than 0.25%. The data are from a study of shared clonotypes between healthy human individuals. V was trimmed by 4 bases and J by 7 bases, leaving 14 bases between them. From germline, CDR1 is SGHTA and CDR2 FQGNSA. This CDR3 is built from 13 residues. Naive-designated CD8 cells lacked CD45RO, were positively enriched for CCR7, and omitted terminally differentiated effector memory CD45RA+ cells.

The V call is TRBV7-2, the J call TRBJ2-7; no definite D call. Sequences were obtained from naive CD8+ T cells sorted from blood. The TCR was taken from a man aged 25-45 years in good health. CDR3: CASSSGPSEEQYF. The DNA of the CDR3 is TGTGCCAGCAGCTCCGGGCCGAGTGAGGAGCAGTACTTC. Looking up the rest from reference TRBV7-2 and TRBJ2-7 gives the full variable domain: GAGVSQSPSNKVTEKGKDVELRCDPISGHTALYWYRQSLGQGLEFLIYFQGNSAPDKSGLPSDRFSAERTGGSVSTLTIQRTQQEDSAVYLCASSSGPSEEQYFGPGTRLTVT.